This TCR beta chain was sequenced in a study of blood T cells in healthy people across ages. This CDR3 region has 16 residues. Germline V gene data show CDR1 as SGDLS and CDR2 as YYNGEE. The trim removed 4 bases at V and 0 bases at J, leaving 8 bases unmatched. Then a second PCR, running about 7 to 11 cycles, was carried out with a sample-barcoded 5' primer and a J-beta primer mix. The authors tagged each cDNA molecule using a template-switch adaptor with 12 random nucleotides. MiXCR was run by TCRdb on the 5' RACE reads, yielding one entry per CDR3 protein. This sample has more than 600,000 distinct CDR3 sequences, with approximately 25% found just once. This sample was shared with a second study, whose subject was T cells of mothers and their children. That report adds: Evidence of persistent microchimeric T cell clones was absent.

Sequencing was done on a sample of blood. The receptor comes from a boy between 10 and 17 years old in good health. This chain links TRBV9 with TRBJ2-3; TRBD2 aligns across 7 bases. The CDR3 DNA follows: TGTGCCAGCAGCCCCCCGCCAGCGGGGAGCACAGATACGCAGTATTTT. It is translated as CASSPPPAGSTDTQYF. The full variable domain, completed using reference TRBV9 and TRBJ2-3, is DSGVTQTPKHLITATGQRVTLRCSPRSGDLSVYWYQQSLDQGLQFLIQYYNGEERAKGNILERFSAQQFPDLHSELNLSSLELGDSALYFCASSPPPAGSTDTQYFGPGTRLTVL.